One TCR beta chain is described in this entry. The antigen is undetermined. These data come from a study of long-term antiretroviral therapy in people with HIV. Study information: The 2015 immediate-ART recommendation came about a decade after the earliest samples.

Study observations and caveats: Following ART, diversity rose but still fell short of transplant donor controls.

Version v3.0 of the immunoSEQ assay ran at survey level. Generated by immunoSEQ multiplex PCR, the TCRdb table keeps only in-frame clones and is missing some. The sample has 25,000 to 30,000 clones, roughly four fifths seen once. The CDR3 length is 15 residues. Germline V gives CDR1 SEHNR, CDR2 FQNEAQ (reference sequence). V lost 5 bases to trimming and J lost 4 bases; unmatched junction nucleotides: 8. The sequence was obtained from a man aged 18 to 35 with HIV. The specimen was unsorted PBMCs, collected 0.8 years before starting antiretroviral therapy. The J gene is TRBJ2-1, the V gene TRBV7-9; 7 nucleotides match TRBD1. CDR3 sequence: CASSPPTGWYNEQFF. The DNA of the CDR3 is TGTGCCAGCAGCCCCCCGACAGGGTGGTACAATGAGCAGTTCTTC.